What follows is one T cell receptor (beta chain) and its context. In germline, CDR1 is MGHDK, CDR2 SYGVNS. Trimming removed 6 bases from V and 3 bases from J; junction bases left unmatched: 4. The CDR3 is made up of 15 amino acids. Only in-frame clones appear in the TCRdb table, and some are missing; sequencing was by immunoSEQ multiplex PCR. This sample has under 75,000 clones, with over 75% found just once. The data were obtained in a study of control samples from healthy donors and cancer patients. The specimen sequenced was blood. This rearrangement joins TRBV25-1 to TRBJ2-2; 10 bases are shared with TRBD2. This TCR came from a man aged 40-49 years in good health. The CDR3: CASRASGGHTGELFF. In nucleotides, the CDR3 is TGTGCCAGCAGGGCTAGCGGGGGCCACACCGGGGAGCTGTTTTTT.